These 3 T cell receptor beta chains were all obtained from the same sample, sequenced in a study of identical twins. TCRdb used MiXCR to reprocess the 5' RACE reads, holding one entry per CDR3 protein. This sample has a few hundred thousand distinct CDR3 sequences, with approximately 9.6% found just once. These sequences were also reported in another study, on yellow fever vaccine responses in identical twins.

The sample taken for sequencing was PBMCs. Every receptor here comes from a woman between 18 and 30 years old in good health.

Ten or more counts support this clonotype. V gene TRBV6-1 combines with J gene TRBJ2-1, with 14 bases identical to TRBD2. The CDR3 extends over 15 amino acids. Germline loops: CDR1 MNHNS, CDR2 SASEGT. Losses at the gene ends were 5 bases for V and 8 bases for J; bases not matched to a gene: 5. The CDR3, as DNA: TGTGCCAGCAGTAGGACTAGCGGGGGGAGAGATGAGCAGTTCTTC. Encoded protein: CASSRTSGGRDEQFF.

This sequence joins TRBV7-8 and TRBJ2-7; D may match TRBD1 or TRBD2 (5 bases each). The germline gives CDR1 SGHVS, CDR2 FQNEAQ. The CDR3 is 18 residues long. Trimming took 0 bases from V and 2 from J, leaving 20 bases between them. CDR3 nucleotides: TGTGCCAGCAGCTTAGCATCCGGGGCGGGTGCCTACCCCTACGAGCAGTACTTC. It yields the protein CASSLASGAGAYPYEQYF.

This clonotype has at least ten counts. This chain connects TRBV5-5 to TRBJ2-3; TRBD1 matches 7 bases. The germline V gene encodes CDR1 SGHKS and CDR2 YYEKEE (reference sequence). The trim removed 0 bases at V and 7 bases at J, leaving 11 bases unmatched. There are 16 residues in the CDR3. The CDR3 bases are TGTGCCAGCAGCTTGGAACGTCAGGCAGGGGGAAATACGCAGTATTTT. Protein: CASSLERQAGGNTQYF.